This TCR beta chain was observed in a study of blood T cell repertoires in COVID-19. The CDR3 extends over 16 amino acids. CDR1 is SGHNT and CDR2 is YYREEE in the germline V gene (reference sequence). The V segment lost 0 bases and the J segment 5 bases; nucleotides outside the gene matches: 7. Authors' methods: Cell counts per sample came from amplifying reference gene primers. The repertoire was sequenced with immunoSEQ multiplex PCR; TCRdb's copy has only in-frame clones and lacks some. That table supplies the V and J calls and clone size; D and trimming were determined from the DNA. This sample has approximately 90,000 clones, with less than 90% found just once.

The specimen sequenced was peripheral blood. The receptor was isolated from a man aged 60-69 years with acute or convalescent COVID-19. The chain carries TRBV5-4 and TRBJ1-1; 10 nucleotides line up with TRBD1. This CDR3 is CASSLGSRTGGTEAFF. The DNA of the CDR3 is TGTGCCAGCAGCTTGGGCTCCAGGACAGGGGGTACTGAAGCTTTCTTT.